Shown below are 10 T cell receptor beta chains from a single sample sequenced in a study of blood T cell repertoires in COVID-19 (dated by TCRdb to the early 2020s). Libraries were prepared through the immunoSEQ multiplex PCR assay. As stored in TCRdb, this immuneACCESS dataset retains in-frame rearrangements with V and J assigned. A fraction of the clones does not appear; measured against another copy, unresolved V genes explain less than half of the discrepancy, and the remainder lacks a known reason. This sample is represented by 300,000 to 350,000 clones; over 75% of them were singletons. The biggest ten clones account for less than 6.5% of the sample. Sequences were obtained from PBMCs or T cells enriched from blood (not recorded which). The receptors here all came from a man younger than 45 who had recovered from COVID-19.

The CDR3 DNA sequence: TGTGCCAGCAGCGGGGGACAGGGGGCCTACGAGCAGTACTTC. Translated: CASSGGQGAYEQYF. The V call is TRBV13, the J call TRBJ2-7, with 11 bases aligning to TRBD1. V trimming: 5 bases; J trimming: 2 bases; junction bases outside the gene matches: 2. Per the germline V gene, CDR1 is PRHDT and CDR2 is FYEKMQ (reference sequence). This CDR3 comprises 14 residues.

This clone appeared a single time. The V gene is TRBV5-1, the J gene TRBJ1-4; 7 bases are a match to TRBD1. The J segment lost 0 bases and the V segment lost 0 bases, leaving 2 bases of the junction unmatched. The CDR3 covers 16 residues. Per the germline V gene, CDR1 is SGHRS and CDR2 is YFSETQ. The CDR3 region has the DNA TGCGCCAGCAGCTTGGTTCAGGGGGCAACTAATGAAAAACTGTTTTTT. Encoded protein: CASSLVQGATNEKLFF.

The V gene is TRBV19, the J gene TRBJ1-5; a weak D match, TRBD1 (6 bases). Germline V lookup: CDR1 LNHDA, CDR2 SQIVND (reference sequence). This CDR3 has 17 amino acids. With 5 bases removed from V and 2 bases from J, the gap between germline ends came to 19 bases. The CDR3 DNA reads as TGTGCCAGTAGTGCAGGGGCCCTCCATCGGGGCAATCAGCCCCAGCATTTT. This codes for CASSAGALHRGNQPQHF.

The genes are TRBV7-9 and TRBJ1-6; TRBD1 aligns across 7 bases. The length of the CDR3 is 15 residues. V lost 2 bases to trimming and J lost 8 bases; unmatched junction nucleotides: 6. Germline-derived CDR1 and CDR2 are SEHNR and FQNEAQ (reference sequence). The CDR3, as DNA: TGTGCCAGCAGCTTAAGTCAGGGGGTGGATTCACCCCTCCACTTT. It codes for CASSLSQGVDSPLHF.

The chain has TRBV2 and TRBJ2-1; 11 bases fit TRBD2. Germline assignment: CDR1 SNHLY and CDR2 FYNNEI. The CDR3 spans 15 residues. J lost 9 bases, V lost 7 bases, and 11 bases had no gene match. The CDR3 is CASKIGLAGGGEQFF. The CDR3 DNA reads TGTGCCAGCAAGATCGGGCTAGCGGGGGGCGGTGAGCAGTTCTTC.

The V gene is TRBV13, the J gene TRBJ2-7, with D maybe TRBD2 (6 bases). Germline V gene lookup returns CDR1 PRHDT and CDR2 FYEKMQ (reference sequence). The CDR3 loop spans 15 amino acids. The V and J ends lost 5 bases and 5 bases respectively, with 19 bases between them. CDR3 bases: TGTGCCAGCAGCCGAGGCCCGGCGGGGTTGGACGAGCAGTACTTC. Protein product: CASSRGPAGLDEQYF.

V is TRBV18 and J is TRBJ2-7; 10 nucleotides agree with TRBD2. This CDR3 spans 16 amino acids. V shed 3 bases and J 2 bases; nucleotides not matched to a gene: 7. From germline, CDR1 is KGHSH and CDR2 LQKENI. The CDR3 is CASSPYSGGSAYEQYF. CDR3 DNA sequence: TGTGCCAGCTCACCCTATAGCGGGGGGTCGGCCTACGAGCAGTACTTC.

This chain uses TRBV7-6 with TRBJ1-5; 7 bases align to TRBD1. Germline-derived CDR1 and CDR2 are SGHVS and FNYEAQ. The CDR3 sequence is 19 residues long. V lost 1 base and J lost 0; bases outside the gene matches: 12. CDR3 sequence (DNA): TGTGCCAGCAGCTTAGGTGGGGGACAGTCCCCCTATAGCAATCAGCCCCAGCATTTT. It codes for CASSLGGGQSPYSNQPQHF. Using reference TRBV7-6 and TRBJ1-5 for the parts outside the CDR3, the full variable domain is GAGVSQSPRYKVTKRGQDVALRCDPISGHVSLYWYRQALGQGPEFLTYFNYEAQQDKSGLPNDRFSAERPEGSISTLTIQRTEQRDSAMYRCASSLGGGQSPYSNQPQHFGDGTRLSIL.

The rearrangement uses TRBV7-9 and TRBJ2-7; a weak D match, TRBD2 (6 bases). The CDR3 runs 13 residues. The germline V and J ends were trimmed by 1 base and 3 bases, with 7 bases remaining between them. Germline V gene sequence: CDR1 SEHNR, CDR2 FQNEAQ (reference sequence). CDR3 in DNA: TGTGCCAGCAGCTTAGGGGGGGACTACGAGCAGTACTTC. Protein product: CASSLGGDYEQYF.

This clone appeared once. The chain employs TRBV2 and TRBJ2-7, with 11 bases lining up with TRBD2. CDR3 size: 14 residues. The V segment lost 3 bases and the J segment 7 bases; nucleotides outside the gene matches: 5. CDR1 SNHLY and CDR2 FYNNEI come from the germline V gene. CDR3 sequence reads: CASSDLAGGQEQYF. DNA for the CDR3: TGTGCCAGCAGTGACCTAGCGGGGGGCCAGGAGCAGTACTTC.